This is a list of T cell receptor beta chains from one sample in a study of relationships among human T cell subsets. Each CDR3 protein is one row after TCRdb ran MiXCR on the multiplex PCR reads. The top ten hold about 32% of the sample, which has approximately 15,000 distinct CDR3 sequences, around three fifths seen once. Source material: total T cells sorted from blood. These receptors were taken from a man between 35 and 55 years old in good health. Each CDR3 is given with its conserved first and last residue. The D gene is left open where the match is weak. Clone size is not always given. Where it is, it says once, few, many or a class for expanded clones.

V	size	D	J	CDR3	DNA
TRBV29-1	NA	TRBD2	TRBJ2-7	CSGSSGGSYEQYF	TGCAGCGGATCTAGCGGGGGTTCCTACGAGCAGTACTTC
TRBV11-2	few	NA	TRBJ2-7	CASSLAPGYYEQYF	TGTGCCAGCAGCTTAGCTCCAGGGTACTACGAGCAGTACTTC
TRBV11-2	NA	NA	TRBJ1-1	CAGSFGQGNNGPKAEAFF	TGTGCCGGCAGCTTTGGGCAGGGGAATAACGGCCCTAAGGCTGAAGCTTTCTTT
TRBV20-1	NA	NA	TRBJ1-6	CSAKTRGDNSPLHF	TGCAGTGCTAAAACTCGGGGGGATAATTCACCCCTCCACTTT
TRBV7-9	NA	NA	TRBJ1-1	CASSSGEPEAFF	TGTGCCAGCAGTTCAGGGGAACCTGAAGCTTTCTTT
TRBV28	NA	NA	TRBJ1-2	CASSGVQGVYGYTF	TGTGCCAGCAGTGGGGTGCAGGGAGTATATGGCTACACCTTC
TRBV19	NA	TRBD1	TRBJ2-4	CASSIGTGPKNIQYF	TGTGCCAGTAGTATTGGGACAGGGCCGAAAAACATTCAGTACTTC
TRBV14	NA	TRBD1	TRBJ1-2	CASSRWTGGANGYTF	TGTGCCAGCAGCCGCTGGACAGGGGGCGCAAATGGCTACACCTTC
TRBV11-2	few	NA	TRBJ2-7	CASSRTDYEQYF	TGTGCCAGCAGCCGGACAGACTACGAGCAGTACTTC
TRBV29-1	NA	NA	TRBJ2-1	CSVRPKLFRGPKTYNEQFF	TGCAGCGTTCGGCCCAAGTTGTTTAGAGGCCCAAAGACCTACAATGAGCAGTTCTTC
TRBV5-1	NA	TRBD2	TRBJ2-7	CASSLEVAGLREQYF	TGCGCCAGCAGCTTGGAGGTAGCGGGGTTGCGCGAGCAGTACTTC
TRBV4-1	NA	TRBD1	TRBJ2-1	CASSQGQGATNEQFF	TGCGCCAGCAGCCAAGGACAGGGGGCGACCAATGAGCAGTTCTTC
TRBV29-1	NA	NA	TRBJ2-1	CSVAQGATSGWNYNEQFF	TGCAGCGTTGCGCAGGGGGCGACTAGCGGATGGAATTACAATGAGCAGTTCTTC
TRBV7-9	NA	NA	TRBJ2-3	CASSSVGPDPISTDTQYF	TGTGCCAGCAGCTCAGTGGGGCCGGATCCGATTAGCACAGATACGCAGTATTTT
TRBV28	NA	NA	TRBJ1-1	CASRLSQANTEAFF	TGTGCCAGCAGGCTCAGTCAGGCGAACACTGAAGCTTTCTTT
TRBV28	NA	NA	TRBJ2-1	CASSPPWFF	TGTGCCAGCAGTCCTCCATGGTTCTTC
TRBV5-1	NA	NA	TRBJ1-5	CASSLEGGPDQPQHF	TGCGCCAGCAGCTTAGAGGGGGGCCCGGATCAGCCCCAGCATTTT
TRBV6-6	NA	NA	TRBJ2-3	CASSRAGYSTDTQYF	TGTGCCAGCAGCCGCGCGGGGTATAGCACAGATACGCAGTATTTT
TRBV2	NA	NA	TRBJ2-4	CASSDGAGIQYF	TGTGCCAGCAGTGACGGGGCGGGCATTCAGTACTTC
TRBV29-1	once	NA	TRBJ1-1	CSVDKPGRNTEAFF	TGCAGCGTTGATAAGCCAGGGCGGAACACTGAAGCTTTCTTT
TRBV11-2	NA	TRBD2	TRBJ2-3	CASSLMAGGTDTQYF	TGTGCCAGCAGCTTGATGGCGGGGGGCACAGATACGCAGTATTTT
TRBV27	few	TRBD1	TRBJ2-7	CASRPTGGHEQYF	TGTGCCAGCAGACCTACAGGGGGCCACGAGCAGTACTTC
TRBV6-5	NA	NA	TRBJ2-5	CASSYSRIETQYF	TGTGCCAGCAGTTACTCGAGAATAGAGACCCAGTACTTC
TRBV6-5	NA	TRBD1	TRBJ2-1	CASRPRQGARFHNEQFF	TGTGCCAGCAGACCTCGACAGGGGGCGAGGTTCCACAATGAGCAGTTCTTC
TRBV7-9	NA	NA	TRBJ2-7	CASSSQTYEQYF	TGTGCCAGCAGCTCCCAGACCTACGAGCAGTACTTC
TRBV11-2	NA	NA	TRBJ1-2	CASSLAGTYGYTF	TGTGCCAGCAGCTTAGCAGGGACCTATGGCTACACCTTC
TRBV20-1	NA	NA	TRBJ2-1	CSARPRLSYNEQFF	TGCAGTGCTCGGCCTCGTCTGTCCTACAATGAGCAGTTCTTC
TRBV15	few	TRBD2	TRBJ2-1	CATSRGLAVVHEQFF	TGTGCCACCAGCCGCGGACTAGCTGTGGTCCATGAGCAGTTCTTC
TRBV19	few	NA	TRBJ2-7	CASRASANYEQYF	TGTGCCAGTAGGGCTAGCGCAAACTACGAGCAGTACTTC
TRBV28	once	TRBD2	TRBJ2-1	CASSFSSGGDNEQFF	TGTGCCAGCAGTTTCTCTAGCGGGGGGGACAATGAGCAGTTCTTC
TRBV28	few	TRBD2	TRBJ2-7	CASSPSTSGRGPYEQYF	TGTGCCAGCAGTCCCTCCACTAGCGGGAGGGGACCCTACGAGCAGTACTTC
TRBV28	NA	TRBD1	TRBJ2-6	CASSGGQTSGANVLTF	TGTGCCAGCAGTGGGGGACAGACCTCTGGGGCCAACGTCCTGACTTTC
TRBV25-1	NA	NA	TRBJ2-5	CASGGLAETQYF	TGTGCCTCCGGCGGCCTAGCAGAGACCCAGTACTTC
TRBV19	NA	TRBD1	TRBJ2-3	CASSGRQGSTSDTQYF	TGTGCCAGTAGTGGACGACAGGGCAGTACCTCAGATACGCAGTATTTT
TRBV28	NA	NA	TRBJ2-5	CATGLQETQYF	TGTGCCACGGGCTTACAAGAGACCCAGTACTTC
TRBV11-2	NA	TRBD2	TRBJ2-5	CASSTSGGAGKTQYF	TGTGCCAGCAGCACTAGCGGGGGGGCCGGGAAGACCCAGTACTTC
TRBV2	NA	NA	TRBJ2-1	CASALFEYNEQFF	TGTGCCAGCGCCCTTTTTGAGTACAATGAGCAGTTCTTC
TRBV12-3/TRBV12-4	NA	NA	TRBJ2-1	CASSPPTRGNEQFF	TGTGCCAGCAGTCCACCGACTAGGGGCAATGAGCAGTTCTTC
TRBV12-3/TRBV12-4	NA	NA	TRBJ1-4	CASSLSGLNEKLFF	TGTGCCAGCAGTTTAAGCGGGCTCAATGAAAAACTGTTTTTT
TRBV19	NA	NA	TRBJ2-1	CASTFDNEQFF	TGTGCCAGTACCTTTGACAATGAGCAGTTCTTC
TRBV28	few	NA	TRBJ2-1	CASSLNYNEQFF	TGTGCCAGCAGTTTGAATTACAATGAGCAGTTCTTC
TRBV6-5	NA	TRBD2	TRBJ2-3	CASSEKLAGGKDTQYF	TGCGCCAGCAGCGAAAAACTAGCGGGAGGGAAAGATACGCAGTATTTT
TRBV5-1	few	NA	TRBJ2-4	CASSFADDRNIQYF	TGCGCCAGCAGCTTCGCAGATGACCGGAACATTCAGTACTTC
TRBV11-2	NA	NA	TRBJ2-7	CASSLGGGEHYEQYF	TGTGCCAGCAGCTTAGGGGGCGGAGAACACTACGAGCAGTACTTC
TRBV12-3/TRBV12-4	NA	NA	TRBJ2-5	CASSAPGSSRGPRTQYF	TGTGCCAGCAGTGCCCCGGGTTCGAGCCGGGGCCCTAGGACCCAGTACTTC
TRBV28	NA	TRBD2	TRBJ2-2	CASTPLGEGGGGELFF	TGTGCCAGCACTCCCCTCGGGGAGGGCGGAGGCGGGGAGCTGTTTTTT
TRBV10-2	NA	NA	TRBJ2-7	CASSDQGYEQYF	TGCGCCAGCAGTGATCAGGGGTACGAGCAGTACTTC
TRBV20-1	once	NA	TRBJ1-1	CSASGTSSRNTEAFF	TGCAGTGCTAGTGGGACTTCTTCTCGGAACACTGAAGCTTTCTTT
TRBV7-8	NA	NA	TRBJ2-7	CASSLVLLEQYF	TGTGCCAGCAGCTTAGTACTCCTCGAGCAGTACTTC